The 27 T cell receptor beta chains below were found in one sample sequenced in a study of glioma-infiltrating T cells after dendritic cell vaccination. Libraries were prepared by immunoSEQ multiplex PCR; TCRdb keeps only in-frame clonotypes and omits some of them. In the table there are 65,000 to 90,000 clones, over 75% of which are singletons. The sample consisted of blood, taken before dendritic cell vaccination. The receptor set was obtained from a human donor with glioblastoma.

The V and J genes are TRBV7-9 and TRBJ2-7, with 8 bases lining up with TRBD1. V lost 3 bases, J lost 5 bases, and 0 bases stayed unmatched. The CDR3 runs 12 residues. Looked up from germline, CDR1 is SEHNR and CDR2 is FQNEAQ (reference sequence). The CDR3 bases are TGTGCCAGCAGCTTGGGACAGGACGAGCAGTACGTC. It yields the protein CASSLGQDEQYV.

This clone was seen a handful of times. V is TRBV29-1 and J is TRBJ1-2; unclear D gene. The CDR3 has 11 residues. Trimming removed 5 bases at V and 8 bases at J, with 12 bases between. Germline V CDR1 and CDR2: SQVTM, ANQGSEA. Written as DNA, the CDR3 is TGCAGCGTTTTGAGGGTGGGCGGCTACACCTTC. Its protein product is CSVLRVGGYTF.

This clone was seen a single time. This chain connects TRBV6-5 to TRBJ1-6; perhaps TRBD1 as D (6 bases). Germline V gives CDR1 MNHEY, CDR2 SVGAGI. The CDR3 sequence is 16 residues long. V was shortened by 4 bases and J by 9 bases, with 19 bases between the two germline ends. CDR3 in DNA: TGTGCCAGCAGTTCTGCGTCCGGGACATCTTTTTCACCCCTCCACTTT. As protein: CASSSASGTSFSPLHF.

This clone was seen a few times. This chain uses TRBV6-1 with TRBJ2-5; perhaps TRBD2 as D (5 bases). Germline values: CDR1 MNHNS, CDR2 SASEGT. Trimming cost V 3 bases and J 5 bases, with 10 bases left between them. The CDR3 covers 13 residues. The CDR3 reads CASSDGVMETQYF. As DNA, the CDR3 is TGTGCCAGCAGTGACGGGGTAATGGAGACCCAGTACTTC.

This clone was recorded once. V and J are TRBV14 and TRBJ1-3, with D uncertain. V lost 1 base to trimming and J lost 3 bases, with 4 bases between them. The germline V gene encodes CDR1 SGHDN and CDR2 FVKESK. The CDR3 runs 13 residues. CDR3 DNA sequence: TGTGCCAGCAGCCAAGCGAGTGGAAACACCATATATTTT. This codes for CASSQASGNTIYF.

The chain recombines TRBV19 with TRBJ1-4; the match to TRBD1 covers 7 bases. Germline CDR1 and CDR2: LNHDA and SQIVND (reference sequence). CDR3 length: 14 residues. Losses at the gene ends were 8 bases for V and 7 bases for J; bases not matched to a gene: 10. CDR3 bases: TGTGCCAGTTCCCCCCGGGACAGCCTTGAAAAACTGTTTTTT. It translates to CASSPRDSLEKLFF.

The chain uses TRBV2 and TRBJ1-5; 7 bases are a match to TRBD1. V lost 3 bases to trimming and J lost 2 bases; unmatched junction nucleotides: 4. Per germline, CDR1 SNHLY and CDR2 FYNNEI. The CDR3 is 15 amino acids. In nucleotides, the CDR3 is TGTGCCAGCAGTGATTACAGGGGAGGCAATCAGCCCCAGCATTTT. Protein sequence: CASSDYRGGNQPQHF.

In its sample, this clone was seen once. The J gene is TRBJ1-5, the V gene TRBV6-1, with D tentatively TRBD1 (6 bases). V shed 10 bases and J shed 4 bases, with 14 bases lying between them. This CDR3 has 13 amino acids. CDR1 is MNHNS, CDR2 SASEGT, per germline. DNA for the CDR3: TGTGCCAAAAGAACAGGACAGAATCAGCCCCAGCATTTT. Amino acid sequence: CAKRTGQNQPQHF.

The chain couples TRBV11-3 to TRBJ2-3; weak D call: TRBD2 (6 bases). The V and J ends lost 5 bases and 6 bases respectively, with 21 bases between them. Germline loops: CDR1 SGHNT, CDR2 YENEEA. The CDR3 totals 16 residues. DNA of the CDR3: TGTGCCAGCAGCCCAGGTGGGGCGGGATTGAAGGATACGCAGTATTTT. Translation gives CASSPGGAGLKDTQYF. Variable domain in full (rest from reference TRBV11-3 and TRBJ2-3): EAGVVQSPRYKIIEKKQPVAFWCNPISGHNTLYWYLQNLGQGPELLIRYENEEAVDDSQLPKDRFSAERLKGVDSTLKIQPAELGDSAVYLCASSPGGAGLKDTQYFGPGTRLTVL.

This chain connects TRBV5-6 to TRBJ1-4; 11 nucleotides align to TRBD1. With V trimmed by 4 bases and J by 6 bases, 5 bases remained unmatched. The germline gives CDR1 SGHDT, CDR2 YYEEEE. The CDR3 totals 15 residues. CDR3 sequence: CASSQDRGRYEKLFF. The CDR3, as DNA: TGTGCCAGCAGCCAGGACAGGGGGCGCTATGAAAAACTGTTTTTT.

The rearrangement links TRBV20-1 to TRBJ2-3; no reliable D call. CDR1 is DFQATT and CDR2 is SNEGSKA in the germline V gene (reference sequence). The CDR3 covers 11 residues. With 4 bases removed from V and 3 bases from J, the gap between germline ends came to 5 bases. This CDR3 reads CSAIKTDTQYF. The CDR3 region has the DNA TGCAGTGCTATCAAAACAGATACGCAGTATTTT.

This chain connects TRBV7-9 to TRBJ2-5, with D hard to call. CDR1 is SEHNR, CDR2 FQNEAQ, per germline (reference sequence). The CDR3 runs 13 residues. Trimming pared 2 bases from V and 2 bases from J, leaving 6 bases between. The CDR3 reads CASSLLGQETQYF. Here the CDR3 DNA reads TGTGCCAGCAGCTTACTCGGGCAAGAGACCCAGTACTTC.

This clone was detected only a few times. Different DNA sequences within this sample yield the same CDR3. CDR3 region: CASSIFLAGDTQYF. In nucleotides, the CDR3 is TGTGCCAGTAGTATTTTCCTAGCGGGAGATACGCAGTATTTT. V usage is TRBV19 and J usage is TRBJ2-3; TRBD2 matches 8 bases. Trimming took 3 bases from V and 5 from J; bases not matched to a gene: 4. The CDR3 has 14 amino acids. Germline CDR1 reads LNHDA; CDR2 reads SQIVND (reference sequence).

This chain connects TRBV5-8 to TRBJ1-5; 9 nucleotides agree with TRBD1. CDR1 is SGHTS, CDR2 YDEGEE, per germline. J lost 7 bases, V lost 0 bases, and 5 bases had no gene match. The CDR3 length is 15 residues. The CDR3 bases are TGTGCCAGCAGCTTGGAATCAACAGGGGGCCAGCCCCAGCATTTT. Translated: CASSLESTGGQPQHF.

As regards this clone: The same CDR3 can be traced to other DNA sequences in this sample. V is TRBV15 and J is TRBJ2-7; 9 bases are shared with TRBD1. Germline CDR1 and CDR2: LNHNV and YYDKDF (reference sequence). The V gene end was trimmed by 3 bases and the J gene end by 6 bases; junction bases not matched to a gene: 6. This CDR3 is built from 14 residues. The DNA for the CDR3 is TGTGCCACCAGCAGGGGACAGGGAGGGAGCGAGCAGTACTTC. Its protein product is CATSRGQGGSEQYF. Using reference TRBV15 and TRBJ2-7 for the parts outside the CDR3, the full variable domain is DAMVIQNPRYQVTQFGKPVTLSCSQTLNHNVMYWYQQKSSQAPKLLFHYYDKDFNNEADTPDNFQSRRPNTSFCFLDIRSPGLGDTAMYLCATSRGQGGSEQYFGPGTRLTVT.

The chain uses TRBV19 and TRBJ2-3; 9 nucleotides line up with TRBD1. CDR3 size: 16 residues. V lost 5 bases and J lost 0; bases outside the gene matches: 6. Germline CDR1 is LNHDA and CDR2 is SQIVND (reference sequence). The CDR3: CASSVLGQGSTDTQYF. CDR3 nucleotides: TGTGCCAGTAGTGTGTTGGGACAGGGTAGCACAGATACGCAGTATTTT.

The chain carries TRBV30 and TRBJ1-1, with D unresolved. This CDR3 region has 11 residues. CDR1 is GTSNPN, CDR2 SVGIG, per germline (reference sequence). Trimming took 1 base from V and 8 from J, leaving 8 bases between them. As DNA, the CDR3 is TGTGCCTGGAGTGGGACTCAAGAAGCTTTCTTT. Its protein is CAWSGTQEAFF.

This chain uses TRBV19 with TRBJ1-1; maybe TRBD1 (6 bases). The CDR3 sequence is 14 residues long. CDR1 and CDR2 from the germline V gene are LNHDA and SQIVND (reference sequence). With 2 bases removed from V and 5 bases from J, the gap between germline ends came to 12 bases. The CDR3 here is CASSIRTGKTEAFF. In DNA form, the CDR3 reads TGTGCCAGTAGTATACGTACAGGGAAGACTGAAGCTTTCTTT.

V is TRBV7-2 and J is TRBJ2-6; 8 bases are shared with TRBD1. The V and J ends lost 3 bases and 0 bases, in that order; junction bases with no gene match: 7. Germline CDR1 SGHTA, CDR2 FQGNSA. The CDR3 totals 18 residues. For the CDR3, the DNA is TGTGCCAGCAGCTTTAGGACAGGGCCCACCTCTGGGGCCAACGTCCTGACTTTC. Its protein product is CASSFRTGPTSGANVLTF. The variable domain in full, with the rest retrieved from reference TRBV7-2 and TRBJ2-6, is GAGVSQSPSNKVTEKGKDVELRCDPISGHTALYWYRQSLGQGLEFLIYFQGNSAPDKSGLPSDRFSAERTGGSVSTLTIQRTQQEDSAVYLCASSFRTGPTSGANVLTFGAGSRLTVL.

The chain employs TRBV6-1 and TRBJ1-4; perhaps TRBD1 as D (6 bases). The CDR3 is 15 amino acids. From germline, CDR1 is MNHNS and CDR2 SASEGT. The V end lost 7 bases, the J end lost 3 bases, and 15 bases lay between the germline ends. CDR3 DNA sequence: TGTGCCAGCAACACACACAGGGACCCTAATGAAAAACTGTTTTTT. Translation gives CASNTHRDPNEKLFF.

This chain links TRBV30 with TRBJ1-3, with D unclear. Deletions cut 2 bases from V and 0 bases from J, with 11 bases between. The CDR3 spans 15 residues. Germline V lookup: CDR1 GTSNPN, CDR2 SVGIG (reference sequence). CDR3 protein: CAWSLSSFSGNTIYF. The CDR3 region has the DNA TGTGCCTGGAGTTTGAGTAGTTTCTCTGGAAACACCATATATTTT.

The CDR3 loop is CASSWGQDNEQYF. For the CDR3, the DNA is TGTGCCAGCAGCTGGGGGCAGGATAACGAGCAGTACTTC. The chain is built from TRBV6-1 and TRBJ2-7, with D perhaps matching TRBD1 (6 bases). Germline V CDR1 and CDR2: MNHNS, SASEGT. Trimming left V 6 bases short and J 5 bases short, with 14 bases between. This CDR3 comprises 13 residues.

V is TRBV6-5 and J is TRBJ2-1; TRBD2 might be the D (6 bases). With 6 bases removed from V and 6 bases from J, the gap between germline ends came to 18 bases. CDR1 and CDR2 (germline): MNHEY, SVGAGI. The CDR3 has 15 residues. CDR3 bases: TGTGCCAGCAGGCGCTCCCCGGAGGGCATCAATGAGCAGTTCTTC. Translation gives CASRRSPEGINEQFF.

The V and J genes are TRBV11-2 and TRBJ2-5, with TRBD1 matching 11 bases. The CDR3 runs to 16 residues. The V segment lost 5 bases and the J segment 1 base; nucleotides outside the gene matches: 6. Germline CDR1 and CDR2: SGHAT and FQNNGV. The DNA for the CDR3 is TGTGCCAGCAGCCCAAAAGGGACAGGGGGCCAAGAGACCCAGTACTTC. It specifies CASSPKGTGGQETQYF.

The chain has TRBV4-1 and TRBJ2-6; the match to TRBD1 covers 7 bases. V trimming: 0 bases; J trimming: 1 base; junction bases outside the gene matches: 9. The germline V gene has CDR1 MGHRA and CDR2 YSYEKL. CDR3 length equals 19 residues. Here the CDR3 reads CASSQDSRGRGSGANVLTF. The CDR3 DNA is TGCGCCAGCAGCCAAGATAGTAGGGGGCGAGGATCTGGGGCCAACGTCCTGACTTTC.

This clone showed up just a few times. The chain uses TRBV19 and TRBJ1-4, with D possibly being TRBD1 (5 bases). Trimming removed 10 bases from V and 0 bases from J, with 21 bases in between. The germline V gene has CDR1 LNHDA and CDR2 SQIVND (reference sequence). This CDR3 is 17 amino acids long. CDR3 sequence: CATSRGGESATNEKLFF. The CDR3 DNA follows: TGTGCCACCTCGAGAGGAGGGGAATCCGCAACTAATGAAAAACTGTTTTTT.

The J gene is TRBJ2-7, the V gene TRBV6-1; D gene ambiguous. CDR3 length: 13 residues. CDR1 and CDR2 (germline): MNHNS, SASEGT. Trimming stripped 5 bases from V and 4 bases from J, with 12 bases between. The CDR3 region is CASSWAVAYEQYV. The CDR3 nucleotides read TGTGCCAGCAGTTGGGCCGTTGCTTACGAGCAGTACGTC.